The present entry profiles one T cell receptor beta chain with its context. Germline CDR1 and CDR2: SGHRS and YFSETQ. The CDR3 is 16 amino acids. V was trimmed by 4 bases and J by 0 bases, leaving 11 bases between them. The data belong to a study of blood T cell repertoires in COVID-19. Original analysis: How many nucleated cells were present was estimated from reference gene primer amplification. Assay: immunoSEQ multiplex PCR; the TCRdb copy retains only in-frame clones and omits some. Clone size and V and J calls were adopted from that table, with D and trimming inferred from the DNA. The table has about 15,000 clones, approximately 85% seen once.

The chain has TRBV5-1 and TRBJ2-6, with D hard to call. This sequence originates from a man aged 70-80 years in a cohort sampled during active COVID-19. Specimen: peripheral blood. Here the CDR3 reads CASSPTVSSGANVLTF. The CDR3 region has the DNA TGCGCCAGCAGCCCCACCGTTAGCTCTGGGGCCAACGTCCTGACTTTC.